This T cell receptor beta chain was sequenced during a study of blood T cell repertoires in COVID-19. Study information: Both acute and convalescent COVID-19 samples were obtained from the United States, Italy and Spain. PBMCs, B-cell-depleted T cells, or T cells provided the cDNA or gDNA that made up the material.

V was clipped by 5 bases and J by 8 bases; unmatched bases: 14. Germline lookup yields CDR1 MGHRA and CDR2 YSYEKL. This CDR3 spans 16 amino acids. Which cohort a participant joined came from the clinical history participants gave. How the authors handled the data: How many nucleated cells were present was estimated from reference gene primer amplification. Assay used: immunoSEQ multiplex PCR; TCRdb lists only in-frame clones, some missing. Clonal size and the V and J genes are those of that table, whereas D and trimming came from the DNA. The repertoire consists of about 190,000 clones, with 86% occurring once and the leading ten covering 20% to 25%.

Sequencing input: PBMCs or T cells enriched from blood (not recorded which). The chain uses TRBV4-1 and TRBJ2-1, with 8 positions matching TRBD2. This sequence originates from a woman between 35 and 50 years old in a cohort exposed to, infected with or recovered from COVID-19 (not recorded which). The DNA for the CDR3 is TGCGCCAGCAGCAACCGACCCCGGGGGGGTGGGTATGAGCAGTTCTTC. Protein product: CASSNRPRGGGYEQFF.